Listed below are T cell receptor beta chains from one sample, sequenced in a study of CD8 T cells in ankylosing spondylitis. TCRdb re-analysed the 5' RACE reads in MiXCR, keeping a single row per CDR3 protein. This table holds around 250,000 distinct CDR3 sequences, about 10% found once. Input material: blood, either unsorted or a sorted T cell fraction (not recorded which). These receptors all come from a male donor with ankylosing spondylitis or in good health (not recorded which). Each CDR3 is given with its conserved first and last residue. D genes are given only for firm matches. The listing skips clone size in some rows; elsewhere it reads once, few, many or a size class.

TGTGCTAGTGGCCTGCTAATCAGGGAATGGGTCGGGGAGCTGTTTTTT	CASGLLIREWVGELFF	TRBJ2-2	.	few	TRBV12-5
TGTGCCAGCAGAATCAGACTAGCGGGAACGCATACCAATGAGCAGTTCTTC	CASRIRLAGTHTNEQFF	TRBJ2-1	TRBD2	few	TRBV11-2
TGCGCCAGCAGCTGGGGACACATGAAGTCTGAAGCTTTCTTT	CASSWGHMKSEAFF	TRBJ1-1	.	.	TRBV5-1
TGTGCCATCAGATTAACCGGGACTAGCGGTTACGAGCAGTACTTC	CAIRLTGTSGYEQYF	TRBJ2-7	TRBD2	many	TRBV10-3
TGTGCCATCAGCCCCTCCTACACGGCCTACAATGAGCAGTTCTTC	CAISPSYTAYNEQFF	TRBJ2-1	.	many	TRBV10-3
TGTGCCAGCAGCTTGGAGGGTAGCTTCACTGAAGCTTTCTTT	CASSLEGSFTEAFF	TRBJ1-1	.	many	TRBV5-5
TGCGCCAGCAGCAGTGGGCGGGAACCCACCGGGGAGCTGTTTTTT	CASSSGREPTGELFF	TRBJ2-2	.	few	TRBV5-1
TGTGCCACCAGCAGAGATTCGGGGAACAATGAGCAGTTCTTC	CATSRDSGNNEQFF	TRBJ2-1	.	many	TRBV15
TGTGCCAGCACCATCTCCAGGGACAATGAGCAGTTCTTC	CASTISRDNEQFF	TRBJ2-1	.	many	TRBV28
TGCAGTGCCGGGGGAGACCCAATTAACTATGGCTACACCTTC	CSAGGDPINYGYTF	TRBJ1-2	.	many	TRBV20-1
TGTGCCAGCAGTTTCGCGGGAAACCAAGAGACCCAGTACTTC	CASSFAGNQETQYF	TRBJ2-5	.	few	TRBV27
TGTGCCAGCAGTTCACTCAGGGTGATCGCCTCCACAGATACGCAGTATTTT	CASSSLRVIASTDTQYF	TRBJ2-3	.	few	TRBV27
TGTGCCAGCAGTCCCGGGACAGGGAGGCCGCAGTATTTT	CASSPGTGRPQYF	TRBJ2-3	TRBD1	.	TRBV2
TGCGCCAGCAGCATCGGACCGCCCGGGAACAATGAGCAGTTCTTC	CASSIGPPGNNEQFF	TRBJ2-1	.	many	TRBV5-1
TGTGCCAGCAGCGTAGGGGTGGGGAGCTCCTACGAGCAGTACTTC	CASSVGVGSSYEQYF	TRBJ2-7	.	many	TRBV9
TGTGCCAGCAGCAAAGCGCAGTCTTACAGCTACAATGAGCAGTTCTTC	CASSKAQSYSYNEQFF	TRBJ2-1	.	many	TRBV21-1
TGCAGTGCTAGGGCGCCTGCCCGGGGAGTGACTGGGAACGAGCAGTACTTC	CSARAPARGVTGNEQYF	TRBJ2-7	.	many	TRBV20-1
TGTGCCAGCGGGGGGAGCTCCTACAATGAGCAGTTCTTC	CASGGSSYNEQFF	TRBJ2-1	.	many	TRBV6-4
TGTGCCAGCAGATCCGGTCTCACTTGGGGCAATCAGCCCCAGCATTTT	CASRSGLTWGNQPQHF	TRBJ1-5	.	many	TRBV12-3/TRBV12-4
TGCGCCAGCAGCGGGCAGGGTGAAGCTTTCTTT	CASSGQGEAFF	TRBJ1-1	.	many	TRBV5-1
TGTGCCAGCAGTGGTTATGCGGGAGTAAGCTACAATGAGCAGTTCTTC	CASSGYAGVSYNEQFF	TRBJ2-1	TRBD2	many	TRBV28
TGTGCCATCAGTGAGTCGGGACAGATGTATAGCAATCAGCCCCAGCATTTT	CAISESGQMYSNQPQHF	TRBJ1-5	TRBD1	.	TRBV10-3
TGTGCCAGCAGCCAAGATTGGGTGTACTCCCAAGAGACCCAGTACTTC	CASSQDWVYSQETQYF	TRBJ2-5	.	many	TRBV14
TGTGCCAGCAGTCTCCTCGGGCCGACTGAAGCTTTCTTT	CASSLLGPTEAFF	TRBJ1-1	.	many	TRBV28
TGTGCCAGCAGTTATAGCCCGACCCAGAGGGGCTACACCTTC	CASSYSPTQRGYTF	TRBJ1-2	.	many	TRBV12-3/TRBV12-4
TGTGCCAGCAGTTTTCTCAGTAGCGGGCAAGAGACCCAGTACTTC	CASSFLSSGQETQYF	TRBJ2-5	TRBD2	.	TRBV28
TGCGCCAGCACCGAAGGGGTTAGCGTCGGCATTCAGTACTTC	CASTEGVSVGIQYF	TRBJ2-4	.	many	TRBV5-1
TGCGCCAGCAGCTTGTTGGCGCGATATAGCAATCAGCCCCAGCATTTT	CASSLLARYSNQPQHF	TRBJ1-5	.	many	TRBV5-1
TGCGCCAGCAGCTTAGAACTAGCGGTACAAGAGACCCAGTACTTC	CASSLELAVQETQYF	TRBJ2-5	TRBD2	many	TRBV5-1
TGTGCCACCAGCAGAGAAGCAGGGGGATACATTCAGTACTTC	CATSREAGGYIQYF	TRBJ2-4	TRBD1	many	TRBV15
TGTGCCAGTAACCTAGCGGGGGAAGCCGGGGAGCTGTTTTTT	CASNLAGEAGELFF	TRBJ2-2	TRBD2	many	TRBV2
TGTGCCAGCAGGCCGGGACTAGTCTACAATGAGCAGTTCTTC	CASRPGLVYNEQFF	TRBJ2-1	TRBD2	few	TRBV7-2
TGTGCCACCAGCCCCACGGGCAACAATCAGCCCCAGCATTTT	CATSPTGNNQPQHF	TRBJ1-5	.	many	TRBV15
TGCAGTGCTAGAGATGCAGGGACAATTCAGTACTTC	CSARDAGTIQYF	TRBJ2-4	.	many	TRBV20-1
TGTGCCAGCAGCTTACTGAGGGCCAAGGATACGCAGTATTTT	CASSLLRAKDTQYF	TRBJ2-3	.	.	TRBV7-8
TGCAGCGTCCGCGTCTGGAAGGGACTAGCGGGAGGGTACGAGCAGTACTTC	CSVRVWKGLAGGYEQYF	TRBJ2-7	TRBD2	many	TRBV29-1
TGTGCCATCAGTGAGGGCAGGGGGCCTTACAATGAGCAGTTCTTC	CAISEGRGPYNEQFF	TRBJ2-1	TRBD1	many	TRBV10-3
TGCGCCAGCAGCTTTTCTGTTGGCGGCGATGTACAGTTTCCCTACGAGCAGTACTTC	CASSFSVGGDVQFPYEQYF	TRBJ2-7	.	many	TRBV5-1
TGTGCCAGCAGCTTAATGGGGGCGGGAGCAAATGAGCAGTTCTTC	CASSLMGAGANEQFF	TRBJ2-1	.	.	TRBV7-3
TGTGCCAGCAGCTTAGACAGGCCACTCACGATGAACACCGGGGAGCTGTTTTTT	CASSLDRPLTMNTGELFF	TRBJ2-2	.	many	TRBV11-2
TGTGCCAGCAGCGATGACAGGGTGGCCAATGAGCAGTTCTTC	CASSDDRVANEQFF	TRBJ2-1	TRBD1	few	TRBV12-3/TRBV12-4
TGTGCCAGCAGCCAAGTTGGGGGCTCCCAGGAAAAACTGTTTTTT	CASSQVGGSQEKLFF	TRBJ1-4	.	.	TRBV3-1
TGCGCCAGCAGCTTGAGGGGACTAGCGGGGGGCTCCTACAATGAGCAGTTCTTC	CASSLRGLAGGSYNEQFF	TRBJ2-1	TRBD2	.	TRBV5-1